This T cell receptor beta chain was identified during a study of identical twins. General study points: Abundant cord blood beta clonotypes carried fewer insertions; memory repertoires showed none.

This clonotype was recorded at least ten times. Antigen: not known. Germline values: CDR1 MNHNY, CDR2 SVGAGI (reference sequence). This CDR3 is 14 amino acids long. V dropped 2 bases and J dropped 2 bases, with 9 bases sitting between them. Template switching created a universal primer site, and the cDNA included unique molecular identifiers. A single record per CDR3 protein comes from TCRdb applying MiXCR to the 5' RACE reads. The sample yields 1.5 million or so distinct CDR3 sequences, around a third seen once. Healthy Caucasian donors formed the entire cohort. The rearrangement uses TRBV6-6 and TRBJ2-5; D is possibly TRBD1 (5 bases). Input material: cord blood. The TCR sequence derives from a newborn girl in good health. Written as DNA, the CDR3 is TGTGCCAGCAGTTACGGACATTTGCAAGAGACCCAGTACTTC. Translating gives CASSYGHLQETQYF.